These 3 T cell receptor beta chains came from one sample sequenced in a study of shared clonotypes between healthy human individuals. This table comes from immunoSEQ multiplex PCR, and its TCRdb copy is limited to in-frame clones, with some not included. The data show about 1 million clones, about 75% seen once. The sequenced material came from memory CD4+ T cells sorted from blood. Subset of the sample: CD45RA-negative fraction. The receptors come from a man between 18 and 29 years old in good health.

J is TRBJ2-3 and V is TRBV11-2; TRBD2 matches 8 bases. Germline V gives CDR1 SGHAT, CDR2 FQNNGV. Unmatched junction bases numbered 8, after V lost 5 bases and J lost 1 base. This CDR3 spans 16 amino acids. In DNA form, the CDR3 reads TGTGCCAGCAGCCCAGAAGGGCGGGGGGGCACAGATACGCAGTATTTT. It yields the protein CASSPEGRGGTDTQYF.

The genes are TRBV4-1 and TRBJ2-1; 11 nucleotides line up with TRBD2. Germline V lookup: CDR1 MGHRA, CDR2 YSYEKL. The CDR3 extends over 14 amino acids. V lost 9 bases and J lost 9; bases outside the gene matches: 10. The CDR3 bases are TGCGCCAGTCGCATTAGCGGGGGGGCCTTTGAGCAGTTCTTC. Translated: CASRISGGAFEQFF.

The rearrangement uses TRBV5-4 and TRBJ2-3, with 10 bases fitting TRBD2. CDR1 and CDR2 (germline): SGHNT, YYREEE (reference sequence). The CDR3 spans 14 residues. The junction had 10 bases not matched to a gene; V was cut back by 1 base and J by 14 bases. The CDR3 here is CASSLSGLAGERYF. The CDR3 DNA follows: TGTGCCAGCAGCTTGAGCGGTCTAGCGGGAGAGCGGTATTTT.